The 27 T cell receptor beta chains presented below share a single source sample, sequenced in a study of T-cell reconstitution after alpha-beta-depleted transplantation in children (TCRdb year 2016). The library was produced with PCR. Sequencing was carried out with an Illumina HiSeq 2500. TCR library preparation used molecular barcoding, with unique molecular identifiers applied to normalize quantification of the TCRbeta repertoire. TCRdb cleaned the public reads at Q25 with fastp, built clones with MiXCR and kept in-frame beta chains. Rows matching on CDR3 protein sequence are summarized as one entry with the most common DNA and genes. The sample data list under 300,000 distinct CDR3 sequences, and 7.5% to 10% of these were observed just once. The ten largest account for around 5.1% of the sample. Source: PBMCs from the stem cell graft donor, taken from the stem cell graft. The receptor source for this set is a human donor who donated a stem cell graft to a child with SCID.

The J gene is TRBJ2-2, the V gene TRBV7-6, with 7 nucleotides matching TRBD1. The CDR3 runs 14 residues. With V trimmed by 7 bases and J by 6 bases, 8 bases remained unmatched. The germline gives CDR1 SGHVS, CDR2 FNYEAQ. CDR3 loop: CASKPGQWAGELFF. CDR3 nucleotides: TGTGCCAGCAAACCGGGACAGTGGGCCGGGGAGCTGTTTTTT.

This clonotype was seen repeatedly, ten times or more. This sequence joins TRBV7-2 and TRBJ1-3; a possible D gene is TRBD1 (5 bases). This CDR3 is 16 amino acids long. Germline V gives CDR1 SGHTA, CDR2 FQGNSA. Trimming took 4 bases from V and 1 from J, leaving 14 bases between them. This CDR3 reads CASSSQSGISGNTIYF. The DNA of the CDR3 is TGTGCCAGCAGCTCACAATCAGGGATTTCTGGAAACACCATATATTTT.

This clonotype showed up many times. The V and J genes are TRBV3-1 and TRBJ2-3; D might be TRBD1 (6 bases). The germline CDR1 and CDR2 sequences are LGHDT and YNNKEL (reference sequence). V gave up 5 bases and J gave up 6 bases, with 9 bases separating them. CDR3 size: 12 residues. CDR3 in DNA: TGTGCCAGCAGCGGCCAGGGGGATACGCAGTATTTT. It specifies CASSGQGDTQYF.

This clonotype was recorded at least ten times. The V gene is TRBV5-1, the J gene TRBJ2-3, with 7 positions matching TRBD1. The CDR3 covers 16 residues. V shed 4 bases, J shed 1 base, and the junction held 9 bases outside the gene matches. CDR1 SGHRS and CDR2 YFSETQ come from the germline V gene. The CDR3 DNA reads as TGCGCCAGCAGCGGGGGACAGAATGAGGGCACAGATACGCAGTATTTT. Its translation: CASSGGQNEGTDTQYF.

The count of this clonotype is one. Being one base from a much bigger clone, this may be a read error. The CDR3 coding sequence is TGCAGTGCCCCATCCGGGATAGGGTACTCGGAAACGCAGTATTTT. Residues: CSAPSGIGYSETQYF. The chain is built from TRBV20-1 and TRBJ2-3; maybe TRBD2 (5 bases). V shed 6 bases and J shed 9 bases, with 25 bases lying between them. The germline gives CDR1 DFQATT, CDR2 SNEGSKA (reference sequence). The CDR3 runs 15 residues.

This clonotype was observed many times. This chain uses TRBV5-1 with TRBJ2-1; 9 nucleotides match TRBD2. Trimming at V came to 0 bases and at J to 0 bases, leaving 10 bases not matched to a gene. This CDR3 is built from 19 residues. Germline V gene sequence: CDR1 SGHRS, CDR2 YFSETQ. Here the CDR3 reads CASSLGASGAYSSYNEQFF. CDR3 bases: TGCGCCAGCAGCTTGGGAGCTAGCGGGGCTTACAGCTCCTACAATGAGCAGTTCTTC.

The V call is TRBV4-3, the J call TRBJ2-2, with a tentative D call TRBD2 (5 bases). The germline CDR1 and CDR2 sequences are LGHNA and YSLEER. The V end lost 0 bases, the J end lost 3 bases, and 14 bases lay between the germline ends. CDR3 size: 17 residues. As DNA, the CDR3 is TGCGCCAGCAGCCAAGATGATCTAGCTTGGTACACCGGGGAGCTGTTTTTT. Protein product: CASSQDDLAWYTGELFF.

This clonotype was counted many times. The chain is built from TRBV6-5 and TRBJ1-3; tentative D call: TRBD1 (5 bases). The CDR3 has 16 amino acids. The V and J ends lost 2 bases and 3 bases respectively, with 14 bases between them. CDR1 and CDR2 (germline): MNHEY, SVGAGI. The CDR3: CASSYGAGRGGNTIYF. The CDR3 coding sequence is TGTGCCAGCAGTTACGGAGCAGGGCGAGGTGGAAACACCATATATTTT.

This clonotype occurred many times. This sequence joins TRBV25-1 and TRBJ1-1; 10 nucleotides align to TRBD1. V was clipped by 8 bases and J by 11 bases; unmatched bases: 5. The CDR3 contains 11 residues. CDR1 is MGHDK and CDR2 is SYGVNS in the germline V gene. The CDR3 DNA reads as TGTGCCAGCCGGACAGGGGGAAATGCTTTCTTT. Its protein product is CASRTGGNAFF.

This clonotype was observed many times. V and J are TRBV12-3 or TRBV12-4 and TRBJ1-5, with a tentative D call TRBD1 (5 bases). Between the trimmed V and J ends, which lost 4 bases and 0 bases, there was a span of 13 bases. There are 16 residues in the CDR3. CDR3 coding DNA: TGTGCCAGCAGTTGGATACAGGCTTATAGCAATCAGCCCCAGCATTTT. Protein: CASSWIQAYSNQPQHF.

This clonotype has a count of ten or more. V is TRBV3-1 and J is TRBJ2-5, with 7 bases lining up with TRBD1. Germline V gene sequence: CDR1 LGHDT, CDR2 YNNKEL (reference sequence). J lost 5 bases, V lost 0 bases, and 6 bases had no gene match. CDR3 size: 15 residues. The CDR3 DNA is TGTGCCAGCAGCCAAGAATCAGACAGGGCTGAGACCCAGTACTTC. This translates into CASSQESDRAETQYF.

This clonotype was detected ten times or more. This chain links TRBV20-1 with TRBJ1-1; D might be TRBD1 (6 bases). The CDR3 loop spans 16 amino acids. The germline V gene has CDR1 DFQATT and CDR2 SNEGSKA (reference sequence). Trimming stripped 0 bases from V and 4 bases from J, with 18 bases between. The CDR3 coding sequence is TGCAGTGCTAGAGATCGGTTGGGAGGGGGGGTCACTGAAGCTTTCTTT. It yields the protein CSARDRLGGGVTEAFF.

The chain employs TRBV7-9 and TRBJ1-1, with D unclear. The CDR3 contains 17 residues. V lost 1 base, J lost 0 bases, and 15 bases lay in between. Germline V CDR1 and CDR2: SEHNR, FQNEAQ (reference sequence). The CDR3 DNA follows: TGTGCCAGCAGCTTAGATTTGGGTATCGGGTTGAACACTGAAGCTTTCTTT. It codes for CASSLDLGIGLNTEAFF.

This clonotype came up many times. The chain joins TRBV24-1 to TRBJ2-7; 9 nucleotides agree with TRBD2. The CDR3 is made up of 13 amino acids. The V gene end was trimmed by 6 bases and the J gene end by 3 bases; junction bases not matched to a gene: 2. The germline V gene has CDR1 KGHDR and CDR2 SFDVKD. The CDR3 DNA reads TGTGCCACCAGTACAGCGGGGGGCTACGAGCAGTACTTC. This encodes CATSTAGGYEQYF.

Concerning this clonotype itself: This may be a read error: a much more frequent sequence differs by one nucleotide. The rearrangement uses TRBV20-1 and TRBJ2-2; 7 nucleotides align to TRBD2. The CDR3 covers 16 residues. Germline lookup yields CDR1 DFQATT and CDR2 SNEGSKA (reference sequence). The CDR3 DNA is TGCTGTGCTAGAGATGGGGGACTACCTAACACCGGGGAGCTGTTTTTT. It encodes CCARDGGLPNTGELFF.

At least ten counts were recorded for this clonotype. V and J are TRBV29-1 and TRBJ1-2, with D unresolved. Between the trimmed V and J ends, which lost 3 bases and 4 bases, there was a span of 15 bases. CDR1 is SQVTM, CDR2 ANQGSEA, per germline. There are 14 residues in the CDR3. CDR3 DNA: TGCAGCGTTGAGGTCATCCGACCGATCTATGGCTACACCTTC. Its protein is CSVEVIRPIYGYTF.

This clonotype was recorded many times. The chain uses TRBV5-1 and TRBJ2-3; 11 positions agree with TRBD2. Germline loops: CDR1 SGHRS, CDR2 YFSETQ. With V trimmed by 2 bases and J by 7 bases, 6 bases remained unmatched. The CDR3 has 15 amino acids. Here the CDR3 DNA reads TGCGCCAGCAGCTTAATCACTAGCGGGGGAAATACGCAGTATTTT. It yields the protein CASSLITSGGNTQYF. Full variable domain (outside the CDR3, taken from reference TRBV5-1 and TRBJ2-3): KAGVTQTPRYLIKTRGQQVTLSCSPISGHRSVSWYQQTPGQGLQFLFEYFSETQRNKGNFPGRFSGRQFSNSRSEMNVSTLELGDSALYLCASSLITSGGNTQYFGPGTRLTVL.

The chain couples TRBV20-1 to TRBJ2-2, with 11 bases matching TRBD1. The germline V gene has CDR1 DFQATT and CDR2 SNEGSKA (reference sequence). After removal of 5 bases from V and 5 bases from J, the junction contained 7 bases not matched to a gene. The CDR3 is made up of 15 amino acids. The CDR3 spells CSAVPGTGGTGELFF. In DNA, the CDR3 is TGCAGTGCTGTCCCCGGGACAGGGGGAACCGGGGAGCTGTTTTTT.

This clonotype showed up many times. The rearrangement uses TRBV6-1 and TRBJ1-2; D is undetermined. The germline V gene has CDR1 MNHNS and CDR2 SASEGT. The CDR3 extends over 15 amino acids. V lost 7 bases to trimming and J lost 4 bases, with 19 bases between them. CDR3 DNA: TGTGCCAGCACCCCAAACCCCGGCCCCCCCTATGGCTACACCTTC. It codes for CASTPNPGPPYGYTF.

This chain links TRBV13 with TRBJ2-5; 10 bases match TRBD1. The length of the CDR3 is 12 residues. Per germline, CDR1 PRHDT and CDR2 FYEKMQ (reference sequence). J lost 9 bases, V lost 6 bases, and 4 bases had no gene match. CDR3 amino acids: CASSRTGGSQYF. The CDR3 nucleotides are TGTGCCAGCAGTAGGACAGGGGGGTCCCAGTACTTC.

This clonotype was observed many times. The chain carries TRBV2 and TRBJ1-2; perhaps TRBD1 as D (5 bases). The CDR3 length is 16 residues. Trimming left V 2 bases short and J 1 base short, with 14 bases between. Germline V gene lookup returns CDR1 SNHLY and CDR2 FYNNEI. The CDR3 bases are TGTGCCAGCAGTGAAAGGGTGGAGGGGAGTAACTATGGCTACACCTTC. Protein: CASSERVEGSNYGYTF.

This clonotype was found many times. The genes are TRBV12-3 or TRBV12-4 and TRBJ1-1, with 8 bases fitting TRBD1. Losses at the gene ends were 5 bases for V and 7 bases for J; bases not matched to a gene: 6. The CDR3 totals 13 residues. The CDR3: CASSLGQVYEAFF. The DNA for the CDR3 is TGTGCCAGCAGTCTGGGACAGGTATATGAAGCTTTCTTT.

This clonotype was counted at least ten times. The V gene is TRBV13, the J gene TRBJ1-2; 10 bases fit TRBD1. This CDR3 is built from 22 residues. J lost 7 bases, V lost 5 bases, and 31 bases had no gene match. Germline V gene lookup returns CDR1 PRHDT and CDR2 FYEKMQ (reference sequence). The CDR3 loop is CASSLLWFRGAGTGEDGIGYTF. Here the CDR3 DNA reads TGTGCCAGCAGCCTACTGTGGTTCCGGGGTGCCGGGACAGGGGAAGATGGCATTGGCTACACCTTC.

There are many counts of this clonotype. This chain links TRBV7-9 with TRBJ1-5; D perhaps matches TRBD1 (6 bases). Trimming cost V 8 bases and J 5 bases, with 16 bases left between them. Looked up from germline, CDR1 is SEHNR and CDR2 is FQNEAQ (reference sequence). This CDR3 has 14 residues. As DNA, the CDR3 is TGTGCCAGCGCTGAGTGGGGGCTATATCAGCCCCAGCATTTT. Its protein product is CASAEWGLYQPQHF.

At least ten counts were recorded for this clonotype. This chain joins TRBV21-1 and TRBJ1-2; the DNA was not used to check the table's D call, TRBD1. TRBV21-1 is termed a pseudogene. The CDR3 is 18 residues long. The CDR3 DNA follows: TGTGCCAGCAGCAAAGTAGGGGCCAGGAGATCTCCTAACTATGGCTACACCTTC. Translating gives CASSKVGARRSPNYGYTF.

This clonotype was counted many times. The CDR3 bases are TGTGCCACCCTACCCCGGGACAGGAGGAACACCGGGGAGCTGTTTTTT. Translation: CATLPRDRRNTGELFF. The V gene is TRBV27, the J gene TRBJ2-2, with 8 bases fitting TRBD1. The CDR3 has 16 residues. V was pared by 10 bases and J by 1 base, with 11 bases of the junction left unmatched. The V gene's germline CDR1 is MNHEY and CDR2 SMNVEV (reference sequence).

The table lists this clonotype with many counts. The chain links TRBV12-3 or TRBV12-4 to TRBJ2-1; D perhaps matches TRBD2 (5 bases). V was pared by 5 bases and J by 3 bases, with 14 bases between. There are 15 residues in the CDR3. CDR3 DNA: TGTGCCAGCAGTCCCGATGGACGGGACTACAATGAGCAGTTCTTC. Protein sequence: CASSPDGRDYNEQFF.